These T cell receptor beta chains were read from a single sample in a study of CD8 T cells in Susac syndrome. TCRdb ran MiXCR on the immunoSEQ multiplex PCR reads and lists one entry per CDR3 protein. Among about 130,000 distinct CDR3 sequences listed, 85% to 95% were seen once. Source material: CD8+ T cells from PBMCs. The receptors shown here come from a human donor with Susac syndrome. Both conserved end residues are trimmed from each CDR3.

J	V	CDR3
TRBJ2-1	TRBV9	ASSGAGNEQF
TRBJ1-1	TRBV12-5	ASGLGGLNTEAF
TRBJ1-1	TRBV20-1	SAPDYRGTEAF
TRBJ2-1	TRBV6-2/TRBV6-3	ASSYPRELAGVYNEQF
TRBJ1-5	TRBV27	ASGITGGSGQPQH
TRBJ2-1	TRBV15	ATSRDLARANEQF
TRBJ2-1	TRBV7-9	ASSPRVGEQF
TRBJ2-1	TRBV30	ASTGLANYNEQF
TRBJ2-1	TRBV5-1	ASSLGLAEFYNEQF
TRBJ2-7	TRBV5-1	ASSPGTSSHEQY
TRBJ2-3	TRBV12-3/TRBV12-4	ASSLNVDTQY
TRBJ2-7	TRBV28	ASSRLTGYEQY
TRBJ1-2	TRBV6-5	ASSYSLDVPRGYT
TRBJ2-7	TRBV3-1	ASSPVSAEQY
TRBJ2-2	TRBV13	ASEAQPGTGELF
TRBJ2-1	TRBV6-5	ASSYFEGAYNEQF
TRBJ2-7	TRBV5-1	ASSWPSGVSSYEQY
TRBJ2-2	TRBV27	ASSSRLAGELF
TRBJ2-1	TRBV2	ASSDLGDKPYNEQF
TRBJ2-1	TRBV28	ASDEGDYNEQF
TRBJ2-6	TRBV15	ATSAPGDLPSGANVLT
TRBJ2-3	TRBV4-1	ASSQAGGSGPTDTQY
TRBJ2-3	TRBV25-1	ASSEFFRSDTDTQY
TRBJ2-1	TRBV15	ATSRDPLRGSSSNEQF
TRBJ2-1	TRBV27	ASSPWGGQEQF
TRBJ1-1	TRBV3-1	ASSQDGYQVPAEAF
TRBJ2-5	TRBV14	ASSLDFQQETQY
TRBJ2-3	TRBV2	ASSEGQPTTGTQY
TRBJ2-5	TRBV2	ASNAGAGGLLETQY
TRBJ1-5	TRBV5-4	ASSLDGTASNQPQH
TRBJ1-1	TRBV4-1	ASSLPSTEAF
TRBJ2-1	TRBV11-2	ASSLFGGVGNEQF
TRBJ2-1	TRBV10-3	AISELEGSYNEQF
TRBJ2-1	TRBV20-1	SARDDGTPWDEQF
TRBJ2-7	TRBV28	ANRQGAGYEQY